This entry lists 30 T cell receptor beta chains sequenced from one sample in a study of blood T cells in healthy people across ages. Together with a sample-barcoded 5' primer, a J-beta primer mix was included in a second PCR lasting about 7 to 12 cycles. TCRdb reprocessed the 5' RACE reads via MiXCR and lists one record per CDR3 protein. The profile shows hundreds of thousands of distinct CDR3 sequences, under 65% of them singletons. The sequenced sample consisted of blood. The receptors come from a woman at least 80 years old in good health.

The chain uses TRBV5-1 and TRBJ2-5; D is possibly TRBD2 (5 bases). The germline gives CDR1 SGHRS, CDR2 YFSETQ. The germline V and J ends were trimmed by 0 bases and 11 bases, with 14 bases remaining between them. The CDR3 totals 13 residues. The CDR3: CASSLGEIGEQYF. The CDR3 DNA sequence: TGCGCCAGCAGCTTGGGAGAGATCGGGGAGCAGTACTTC.

This clonotype was observed at least ten times. This chain links TRBV29-1 with TRBJ2-4; D is unclear. V shed 3 bases and J shed 12 bases, with 15 bases lying between them. Germline loops: CDR1 SQVTM, CDR2 ANQGSEA. The CDR3 covers 12 residues. The CDR3 loop is CSVEPRVGPQYF. In DNA form, the CDR3 reads TGCAGCGTTGAGCCCAGAGTAGGTCCTCAGTACTTC.

The rearrangement links TRBV11-2 to TRBJ2-2; D unclear. The CDR3 runs to 16 residues. Trimming pared 3 bases from V and 0 bases from J, leaving 11 bases between. CDR1 is SGHAT, CDR2 FQNNGV, per germline. The CDR3 loop is CASSFSQKPNTGELFF. The CDR3 nucleotides are TGTGCCAGCAGCTTTTCGCAGAAGCCGAACACCGGGGAGCTGTTTTTT.

The rearrangement uses TRBV5-1 and TRBJ2-3; TRBD2 agrees at 9 bases. The germline gives CDR1 SGHRS, CDR2 YFSETQ. V was pared by 6 bases and J by 2 bases, with 7 bases of the junction left unmatched. This CDR3 comprises 15 residues. As DNA, the CDR3 is TGCGCCAGCACCCATAGCGGGGGTGACACAGATACGCAGTATTTT. Translating it yields CASTHSGGDTDTQYF.

This clonotype has just one count. The V gene is TRBV25-1, the J gene TRBJ2-6, with TRBD1 matching 7 bases. This CDR3 region has 19 residues. V was clipped by 4 bases and J by 0 bases; unmatched bases: 12. Germline lookup yields CDR1 MGHDK and CDR2 SYGVNS. CDR3 region: CASSARSGTASSGANVLTF. CDR3 nucleotides: TGTGCCAGCAGTGCCCGGAGTGGGACAGCCTCCTCTGGGGCCAACGTCCTGACTTTC.

On this clonotype itself: A much larger clone differs from this one at a single base, so this may be a read error. The chain couples TRBV5-1 to TRBJ2-7; TRBD2 agrees at 10 bases. With V trimmed by 4 bases and J by 7 bases, 14 bases remained unmatched. Germline CDR1 is SGHRS and CDR2 is YFSETQ. The CDR3 sequence is 16 residues long. The CDR3 DNA follows: TGCGCCAGCAGCACCTCCCAGCGGGAGGGCCTAAGTGAGCAGTACTTC. As protein: CASSTSQREGLSEQYF.

This clonotype has ten or more counts. V is TRBV10-3 and J is TRBJ2-3; D gene ambiguous. CDR3 size: 13 residues. Germline-derived CDR1 and CDR2 are ENHRY and SYGVKD. V was clipped by 10 bases and J by 0 bases, with 11 bases between them. CDR3 sequence reads: CATWRTSTDTQYF. In DNA, the CDR3 is TGTGCCACCTGGCGGACCAGCACAGATACGCAGTATTTT.

Points on this clonotype: A much larger clone differs by one base, so this may be a read error. V usage is TRBV4-2 and J usage is TRBJ2-1, with D maybe TRBD1 (6 bases). The end of the DNA is better explained by TRBJ2-7, so the J call may be wrong. Looked up from germline, CDR1 is LGHNA and CDR2 is YNFKEQ. The CDR3 length is 16 residues. The CDR3 bases are TGTGCCAGCAGCCAACCAGGGGTTCGGTCCTACAATGAGCAGTACTTC. Its translation: CASSQPGVRSYNEQYF.

In its sample, this clonotype was seen a few times. CDR3 amino acids: CSARLDNEQYF. The CDR3 coding sequence is TGCAGTGCACGACTGGACAATGAGCAGTACTTC. The chain recombines TRBV20-1 with TRBJ2-5; a possible D gene is TRBD1 (5 bases). Trimming stripped 6 bases from V and 11 bases from J, with 16 bases between. The germline V gene encodes CDR1 DFQATT and CDR2 SNEGSKA (reference sequence). The CDR3 is made up of 11 amino acids.

The chain employs TRBV29-1 and TRBJ1-2; the match to TRBD1 covers 9 bases. Trimming took 7 bases from V and 6 from J; bases not matched to a gene: 6. This CDR3 is 12 amino acids long. CDR1 is SQVTM and CDR2 is ANQGSEA in the germline V gene. The CDR3 region has the DNA TGCAGCGGCTCACAGGGGGCAGATGGCTACACCTTC. Translated, it gives CSGSQGADGYTF.

The chain combines TRBV7-9 with TRBJ2-1, with D possibly TRBD2 on 8 matching bases. The CDR3 spans 15 residues. Germline lookup yields CDR1 SEHNR and CDR2 FQNEAQ (reference sequence). The V gene lost 1 base and the J gene lost 7 bases, with 14 bases spanning the gap. The CDR3 nucleotides read TGTGCCAGCAGCTTAGGGGGACAGCGGGGGAATGAGCAGTTCTTC. Translated, it gives CASSLGGQRGNEQFF.

This clonotype was seen a handful of times. The chain carries TRBV20-1 and TRBJ2-5; TRBD1 matches at 8 bases. The CDR3 has 14 residues. Losses at the gene ends were 2 bases for V and 2 bases for J; bases not matched to a gene: 4. Germline V CDR1 and CDR2: DFQATT, SNEGSKA (reference sequence). The CDR3 DNA follows: TGCAGTGCTAGACAGGGGGCAGGGCAAGAGACCCAGTACTTC. Translating gives CSARQGAGQETQYF.

This clonotype was recorded many times. This sequence joins TRBV20-1 and TRBJ2-4; D not certain. V lost 1 base and J 8 bases, leaving 15 bases between the germline ends. This CDR3 region has 14 residues. The germline CDR1 and CDR2 sequences are DFQATT and SNEGSKA (reference sequence). This chain's CDR3 is CSARGFWTSDIQYF. In nucleotides, the CDR3 is TGCAGTGCTAGAGGTTTCTGGACGTCGGACATTCAGTACTTC.

This clonotype was found a few times. The CDR3 spells CASSRAGVGETQYF. For the CDR3, the DNA is TGTGCCAGCAGCCGGGCGGGAGTAGGAGAGACCCAGTACTTC. J is TRBJ2-5 and V is TRBV3-1; 7 positions match TRBD2. V trimming: 4 bases; J trimming: 4 bases; junction bases outside the gene matches: 6. The CDR3 length is 14 residues. The germline V gene encodes CDR1 LGHDT and CDR2 YNNKEL (reference sequence).

The chain is built from TRBV12-3 or TRBV12-4 and TRBJ2-1, with D hard to call. This CDR3 has 16 residues. V was cut by 7 bases and J by 0 bases, with 16 bases left in between. The CDR3 nucleotides read TGTGCCAGCACGGCTCAATCGCTCAGCTCCTACAATGAGCAGTTCTTC. Its translation: CASTAQSLSSYNEQFF.

At least ten counts were recorded for this clonotype. This chain joins TRBV24-1 and TRBJ2-1; 11 nucleotides match TRBD2. CDR1 is KGHDR and CDR2 is SFDVKD in the germline V gene. The CDR3 runs 17 residues. V shed 7 bases, J shed 12 bases, and the junction held 19 bases outside the gene matches. Here the CDR3 reads CATSQHPSGRSPTMQFF. The CDR3 DNA is TGTGCCACCAGCCAACACCCTAGCGGGAGGAGCCCTACAATGCAGTTCTTC.

This clonotype was seen only once. This chain joins TRBV6-5 and TRBJ1-6; tentatively, D is TRBD1 (5 bases). Germline CDR1 is MNHEY and CDR2 is SVGAGI. V dropped 6 bases and J dropped 6 bases, with 12 bases sitting between them. CDR3 length: 14 amino acids. CDR3 residues: CASRTGTTNSPLHF. The CDR3 nucleotides read TGTGCCAGCAGGACCGGGACTACTAATTCACCCCTCCACTTT.

The rearrangement joins TRBV6-5 to TRBJ2-2, with 15 bases lining up with TRBD2. Germline lookup yields CDR1 MNHEY and CDR2 SVGAGI. The CDR3 runs 16 residues. Germline trimming cut 6 bases from V and 1 base from J; bases unmatched to any gene: 0. The CDR3 bases are TGTGCCAGCAGGGGACTAGCGGGAGGGAACACCGGGGAGCTGTTTTTT. It yields the protein CASRGLAGGNTGELFF.

This clonotype was counted at least ten times. The chain uses TRBV29-1 and TRBJ2-1; TRBD2 matches 8 bases. The CDR3 has 16 amino acids. Per germline, CDR1 SQVTM and CDR2 ANQGSEA. The V gene end was trimmed by 6 bases and the J gene end by 2 bases; junction bases not matched to a gene: 12. The CDR3 DNA reads as TGCAGCGTCATGCGAGCGGGGGAGCGTCCCTACAATGAGCAGTTCTTC. Translation gives CSVMRAGERPYNEQFF.

This clonotype appeared once. This may be a read error: a much more frequent sequence differs by one nucleotide. The CDR3 sequence: CSASHRDGYGHTF. Written as DNA, the CDR3 is TGCAGTGCTAGCCATCGGGACGGTTATGGCCACACCTTC. The V call is TRBV20-1, the J call TRBJ1-2, with D tentatively TRBD1 (5 bases). The CDR3 length is 13 residues. From germline, CDR1 is DFQATT and CDR2 SNEGSKA (reference sequence).

This chain joins TRBV5-4 and TRBJ2-1; 9 bases are shared with TRBD1. CDR1 SGHNT and CDR2 YYREEE come from the germline V gene (reference sequence). After removal of 4 bases from V and 4 bases from J, the junction contained 9 bases not matched to a gene. CDR3 length: 16 residues. As DNA, the CDR3 is TGTGCCAGCAGCGAAACCGGGACAGGGTCTTACAATGAGCAGTTCTTC. Amino acid sequence: CASSETGTGSYNEQFF.

The V call is TRBV7-2, the J call TRBJ2-1; TRBD2 matches at 15 bases. CDR3 length equals 17 residues. Germline V gene sequence: CDR1 SGHTA, CDR2 FQGNSA. J gave up 7 bases and V 7 bases, and 11 bases lay outside the gene matches. CDR3 nucleotide sequence: TGTGCCAGCACCCCTGTGTGGACTAGCGGGAGGGGTAATGAGCAGTTCTTC. This encodes CASTPVWTSGRGNEQFF.

This clonotype was picked up many times. This chain links TRBV20-1 with TRBJ2-3; D uncertain. The CDR3 length is 13 residues. Between the trimmed V and J ends, which lost 7 bases and 2 bases, there was a span of 13 bases. The germline V gene has CDR1 DFQATT and CDR2 SNEGSKA (reference sequence). CDR3 sequence reads: CSVRGPNTDTQYF. For the CDR3, the DNA is TGCAGTGTCAGAGGTCCCAACACAGATACGCAGTATTTT.

J is TRBJ2-1 and V is TRBV14; TRBD1 aligns across 8 bases. This CDR3 has 17 residues. Losses at the gene ends were 1 base for V and 8 bases for J; bases not matched to a gene: 13. Germline-derived CDR1 and CDR2 are SGHDN and FVKESK. The CDR3 protein is CASSQGSTRGQYDEQFF. In nucleotides, the CDR3 is TGTGCCAGCAGCCAAGGGTCGACCAGGGGGCAATACGATGAGCAGTTCTTC.

The sample holds many counts of this clonotype. The chain recombines TRBV5-1 with TRBJ2-7; D is ambiguous. Trimming left V 0 bases short and J 3 bases short, with 13 bases between. This CDR3 spans 15 amino acids. Germline V CDR1 and CDR2: SGHRS, YFSETQ. The CDR3 sequence: CASSLEDGSRYEQYF. The CDR3 nucleotides read TGCGCCAGCAGCTTGGAAGATGGCTCGCGCTACGAGCAGTACTTC.

This clonotype was detected once. V is TRBV24-1 and J is TRBJ2-3; the match to TRBD2 covers 10 bases. Trimming removed 3 bases from V and 4 bases from J; junction bases left unmatched: 3. The CDR3 is made up of 15 amino acids. Germline assignment: CDR1 KGHDR and CDR2 SFDVKD. The CDR3 nucleotides are TGTGCCACCAGTGATCCCGGGACTAGCGCAGATACGCAGTATTTT. This translates into CATSDPGTSADTQYF.

This clonotype occurred many times. This chain uses TRBV5-6 with TRBJ2-5; D is unresolved. The V end was cut by 2 bases, the J end by 7 bases, with 12 bases between. Germline CDR1 and CDR2: SGHDT and YYEEEE. CDR3 length: 13 amino acids. DNA of the CDR3: TGTGCCAGCAGCTTAAGGGTCAAGGGGACCCAGTACTTC. Translated: CASSLRVKGTQYF. The full variable domain, in which reference TRBV5-6 and TRBJ2-5 provide the parts outside the CDR3, is DAGVTQSPTHLIKTRGQQVTLRCSPKSGHDTVSWYQQALGQGPQFIFQYYEEEERQRGNFPDRFSGHQFPNYSSELNVNALLLGDSALYLCASSLRVKGTQYFGPGTRLLVL.

This clonotype was detected only a few times. V usage is TRBV28 and J usage is TRBJ2-2; maybe TRBD1 (6 bases). Germline V gene sequence: CDR1 MDHEN, CDR2 SYDVKM. V was clipped by 6 bases and J by 2 bases, with 19 bases between them. This CDR3 has 17 residues. CDR3 in amino acids: CASSRLGAGFNTGELFF. In DNA, the CDR3 is TGTGCCAGCAGCCGTTTGGGGGCCGGGTTTAACACCGGGGAGCTGTTTTTT. The full variable domain, rest sourced from reference TRBV28 and TRBJ2-2, is DVKVTQSSRYLVKRTGEKVFLECVQDMDHENMFWYRQDPGLGLRLIYFSYDVKMKEKGDIPEGYSVSREKKERFSLILESASTNQTSMYLCASSRLGAGFNTGELFFGEGSRLTVL.

J is TRBJ2-3 and V is TRBV20-1, with D possibly TRBD1 on 5 matching bases. This CDR3 contains 14 residues. Per germline, CDR1 DFQATT and CDR2 SNEGSKA (reference sequence). Deletions cut 3 bases from V and 0 bases from J, with 10 bases between. CDR3 residues: CSARKQASTDTQYF. The DNA of the CDR3 is TGCAGTGCTAGGAAACAGGCGAGCACAGATACGCAGTATTTT.

In this sample, this clonotype turned up a few times. This chain connects TRBV7-9 to TRBJ1-4; 8 bases line up with TRBD1. V lost 5 bases to trimming and J lost 8 bases; unmatched junction nucleotides: 10. Germline CDR1 SEHNR, CDR2 FQNEAQ (reference sequence). CDR3 length: 15 residues. CDR3 coding DNA: TGTGCCAGCAGCAGCGACAGGGGCCCTGAAGAAAAACTGTTTTTT. Translation: CASSSDRGPEEKLFF.